The T cell receptor beta chain described here comes from a study of T-cell reconstitution after alpha-beta-depleted transplantation in children. Study findings and constraints: T-cell counts and diversity at one year post-transplant came mainly from newly produced T cells.

This CDR3 comprises 19 residues. The germline V gene encodes CDR1 SGHAT and CDR2 FQNNGV. Trimming took off 2 bases at V and 6 bases at J, with 27 bases between the two ends. During its preparation, the TCRbeta library received unique molecular identifiers. In TCRdb, the PCR reads were re-called with MiXCR into one record per CDR3 protein. The top ten hold under 45% of the sample, which has around 580,000 distinct CDR3 sequences, 27% seen once. For this clonotype: The antigen is not known.

The sequences come from PBMCs, collected before TCRalphabeta/CD19-depleted stem cell transplant. The origin of this receptor is a boy in the first two years of life with Wiskott-Aldrich syndrome, due to receive a stem cell transplant. J is TRBJ2-3 and V is TRBV11-2, with D possibly matching TRBD2 (6 bases). Here the CDR3 DNA reads TGTGCCAGCAGCTTACGGACCGGGGCGCCGGGAGTGCACACGGATACGCAGTATTTT. Translating it yields CASSLRTGAPGVHTDTQYF.